This T cell receptor beta chain emerged from a study of T cell responses to AZD1222 COVID-19 vaccine. The germline V gene encodes CDR1 SGHNT and CDR2 YYREEE (reference sequence). The CDR3 totals 14 residues. Deletions cut 7 bases from V and 4 bases from J, with 17 bases between. Second-dose schedules of about 4 or about 12 weeks were combined. This table comes from immunoSEQ multiplex PCR, and its TCRdb copy is limited to in-frame clones, with some not included. The top ten hold under 2% of the sample, which has over 120,000 clones, 89% seen once. Points on this clone: Antigen unknown.

Overall study findings and caveats: Donors were largely white British and mainly female; clonal diversity was possibly underestimated. Repertoire samples came only from after the peak T cell response.

This receptor was taken from an adult who received the AZD1222 COVID-19 vaccine. Here the sequenced sample was peripheral blood, taken 28 days after the second AZD1222 dose. The rearrangement joins TRBV5-4 to TRBJ2-5; TRBD2 might be the D (6 bases). CDR3 residues: CASGPGSRAETQYF. The CDR3 bases are TGTGCCAGCGGCCCCGGGAGTAGAGCAGAGACCCAGTACTTC.